This T cell receptor (beta chain) came from a study of cytomegalovirus exposure and HLA in healthy donors. The study's findings and limits: Researchers reported that a few CMV-associated chains were confirmed in vitro as CMV antigen-specific. Association of a missense DCLRE1C variant with TCR beta V- and J-gene trimming was reported in a later analysis.

The CDR3 loop spans 17 amino acids. The junction had 11 bases not matched to a gene; V was cut back by 5 bases and J by 1 base. Germline CDR1 reads MNHEY; CDR2 reads SMNVEV (reference sequence). Note on this clone: Its antigen is not known.

The PCR contained 60 Vbeta and 13 Jbeta primers. Libraries were prepared by immunoSEQ multiplex PCR; TCRdb keeps only in-frame clonotypes and omits some of them. Here the sample table reports some 80,000 clones. V usage is TRBV27 and J usage is TRBJ1-2; 9 bases line up with TRBD1. The sequence came from a woman aged 25 to 45 in good health and CMV-seronegative. The sequenced sample was PBMCs. CDR3 sequence: CASSPNPGQGGNYGYTF. CDR3 nucleotides: TGTGCCAGCAGTCCCAACCCGGGACAGGGCGGTAACTATGGCTACACCTTC.